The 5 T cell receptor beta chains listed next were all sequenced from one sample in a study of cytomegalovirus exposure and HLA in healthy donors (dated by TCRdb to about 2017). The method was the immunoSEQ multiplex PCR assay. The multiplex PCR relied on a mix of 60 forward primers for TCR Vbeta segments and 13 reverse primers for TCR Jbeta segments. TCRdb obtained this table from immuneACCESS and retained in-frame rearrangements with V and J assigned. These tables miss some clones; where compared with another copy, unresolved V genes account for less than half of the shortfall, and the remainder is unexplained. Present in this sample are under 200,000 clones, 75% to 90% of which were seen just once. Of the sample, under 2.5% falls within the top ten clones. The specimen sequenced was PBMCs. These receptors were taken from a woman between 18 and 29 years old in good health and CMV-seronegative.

In DNA form, the CDR3 reads TGTGCCAGCAGCCCACCGGCTAGTAATGCAGATACGCAGTATTTT. Its translation is CASSPPASNADTQYF. This rearrangement joins TRBV11-3 to TRBJ2-3; D unclear. The CDR3 sequence is 15 residues long. V was clipped by 5 bases and J by 4 bases, with 16 bases between them. The germline gives CDR1 SGHNT, CDR2 YENEEA.

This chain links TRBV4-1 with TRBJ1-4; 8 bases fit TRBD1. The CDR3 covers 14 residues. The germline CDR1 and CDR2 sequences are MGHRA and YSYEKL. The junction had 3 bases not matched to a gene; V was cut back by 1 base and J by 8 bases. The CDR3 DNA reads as TGCGCCAGCAGCCAAGCAGGGGGCAGAGAAAAACTGTTTTTT. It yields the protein CASSQAGGREKLFF.

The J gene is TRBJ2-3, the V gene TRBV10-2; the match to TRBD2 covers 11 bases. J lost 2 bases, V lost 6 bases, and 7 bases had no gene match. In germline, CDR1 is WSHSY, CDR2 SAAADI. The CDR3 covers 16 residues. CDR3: CASSPGTSGHTDTQYF. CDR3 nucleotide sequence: TGCGCCAGCAGCCCCGGGACTAGCGGACACACAGATACGCAGTATTTT.

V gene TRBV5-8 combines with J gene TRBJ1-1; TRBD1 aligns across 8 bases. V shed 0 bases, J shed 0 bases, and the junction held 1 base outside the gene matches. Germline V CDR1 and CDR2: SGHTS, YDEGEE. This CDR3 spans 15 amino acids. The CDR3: CASSLGQGMNTEAFF. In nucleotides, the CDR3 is TGTGCCAGCAGCTTGGGACAGGGGATGAACACTGAAGCTTTCTTT.

The chain's CDR3 is CASSESGNQPQHF. The CDR3 nucleotides are TGTGCCAGCAGTGAATCGGGCAATCAGCCCCAGCATTTT. The V gene is TRBV25-1, the J gene TRBJ1-5; unclear D gene. Germline CDR1 MGHDK, CDR2 SYGVNS. This CDR3 region has 13 residues. The V end was cut by 1 base, the J end by 2 bases, with 3 bases between.